Sequencing of this TCR beta chain was carried out in a study of OX40 agonist ivuxolimab in advanced cancers. In regard to this clone: Its antigen is not known.

The repertoire was sequenced with immunoSEQ multiplex PCR; TCRdb's copy has only in-frame clones and lacks some. The data show fewer than 40,000 clones, roughly 87% seen once. Trimming left V 1 base short and J 2 bases short, with 8 bases between. Germline V lookup: CDR1 MGHDK, CDR2 SYGVNS. The CDR3 spans 14 residues. Overall study findings and caveats: Clonal expansion in partial responders at 0.1-3.0 mg/kg ranked among the lowest.

The chain is built from TRBV25-1 and TRBJ2-5, with unresolved D. The clonotype was recovered from an adult with an advanced solid tumor such as melanoma, head and neck, liver or kidney cancer. Sample: CD4+ or CD8+ T cells sorted from blood, taken in a trial of the OX40 agonist ivuxolimab. CDR3: CASSEFISQETQYF. Here the CDR3 DNA reads TGTGCCAGCAGTGAATTTATCAGTCAAGAGACCCAGTACTTC.